One T cell receptor beta chain is described in this entry. The antigen remains unidentified. The data derive from a study of post-analysis software for immune sequencing data. Across the study: The disease courses covered relapsing-remitting, secondary progressive and progressive-relapsing multiple sclerosis. Broader study findings: The five TRBV segments detected at higher frequency in patients than in controls included TRBV5-6, TRBV5-1 and TRBV20-1. Pronounced co-clustering by F measure was evident among identically batched samples. Significantly lower normalized Chao1 diversity was seen in multiple sclerosis patients than in controls.

V dropped 4 bases and J dropped 7 bases, with 20 bases sitting between them. The CDR3 loop spans 17 amino acids. The germline V gene encodes CDR1 SGHTA and CDR2 FQGNSA. Every TCR beta cDNA library bore unique molecular identifiers. T cells numbering about 0.85 to 11 million yielded roughly 0.5 million cDNA molecules. In TCRdb, the PCR reads were re-called with MiXCR into one record per CDR3 protein. Among roughly 800,000 distinct CDR3 sequences listed, 25% to 30% were seen once. The receptor was isolated from a girl between 5 and 17 years old with multiple sclerosis. Material for sequencing was blood. The gene calls are TRBV7-2 and TRBJ1-6; D is ambiguous. The CDR3 protein is CASSSPRVRYRNSPLHF. In nucleotides, the CDR3 is TGTGCCAGCAGCTCTCCCCGAGTTCGGTATAGGAATTCACCCCTCCACTTT.